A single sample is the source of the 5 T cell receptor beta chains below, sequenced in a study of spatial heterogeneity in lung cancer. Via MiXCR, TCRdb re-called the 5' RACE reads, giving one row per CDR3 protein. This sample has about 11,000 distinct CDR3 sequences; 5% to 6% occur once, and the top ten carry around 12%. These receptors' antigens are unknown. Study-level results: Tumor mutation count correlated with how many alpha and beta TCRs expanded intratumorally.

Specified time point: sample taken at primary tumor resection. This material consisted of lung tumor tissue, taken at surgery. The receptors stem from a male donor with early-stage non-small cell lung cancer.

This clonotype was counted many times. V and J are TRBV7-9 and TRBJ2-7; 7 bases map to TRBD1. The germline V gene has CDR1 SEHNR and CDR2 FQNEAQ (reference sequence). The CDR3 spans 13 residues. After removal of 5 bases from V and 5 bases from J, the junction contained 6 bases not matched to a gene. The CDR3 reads CASSPSTGHEQYF. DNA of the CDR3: TGTGCCAGCAGCCCTTCGACAGGGCACGAGCAGTACTTC.

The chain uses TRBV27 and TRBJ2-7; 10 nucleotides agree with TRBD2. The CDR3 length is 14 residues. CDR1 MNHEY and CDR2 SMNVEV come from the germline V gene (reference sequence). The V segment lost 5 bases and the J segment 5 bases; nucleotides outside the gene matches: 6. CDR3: CASSPWTSGHEQYF. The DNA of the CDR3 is TGTGCCAGCAGTCCATGGACTAGCGGCCACGAGCAGTACTTC.

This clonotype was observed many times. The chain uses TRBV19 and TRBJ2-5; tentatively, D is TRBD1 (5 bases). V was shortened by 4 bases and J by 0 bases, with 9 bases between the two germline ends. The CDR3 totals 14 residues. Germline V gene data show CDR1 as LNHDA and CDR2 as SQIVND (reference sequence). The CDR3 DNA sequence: TGTGCCAGTAGTAGACAGACTTACCAAGAGACCCAGTACTTC. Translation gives CASSRQTYQETQYF.

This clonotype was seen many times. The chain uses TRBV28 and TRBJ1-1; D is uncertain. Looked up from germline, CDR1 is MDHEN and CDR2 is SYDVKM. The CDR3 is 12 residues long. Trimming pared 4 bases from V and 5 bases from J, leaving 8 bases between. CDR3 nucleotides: TGTGCCAGCAGTTCCCGTAGGACTGAAGCTTTCTTT. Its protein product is CASSSRRTEAFF.

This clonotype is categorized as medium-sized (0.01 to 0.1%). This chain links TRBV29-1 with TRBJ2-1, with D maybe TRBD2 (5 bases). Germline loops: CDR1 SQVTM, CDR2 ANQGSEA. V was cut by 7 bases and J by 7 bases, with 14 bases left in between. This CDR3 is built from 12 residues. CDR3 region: CSARPRGNEQFF. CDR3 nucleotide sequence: TGCAGCGCAAGACCGAGAGGGAATGAGCAGTTCTTC.